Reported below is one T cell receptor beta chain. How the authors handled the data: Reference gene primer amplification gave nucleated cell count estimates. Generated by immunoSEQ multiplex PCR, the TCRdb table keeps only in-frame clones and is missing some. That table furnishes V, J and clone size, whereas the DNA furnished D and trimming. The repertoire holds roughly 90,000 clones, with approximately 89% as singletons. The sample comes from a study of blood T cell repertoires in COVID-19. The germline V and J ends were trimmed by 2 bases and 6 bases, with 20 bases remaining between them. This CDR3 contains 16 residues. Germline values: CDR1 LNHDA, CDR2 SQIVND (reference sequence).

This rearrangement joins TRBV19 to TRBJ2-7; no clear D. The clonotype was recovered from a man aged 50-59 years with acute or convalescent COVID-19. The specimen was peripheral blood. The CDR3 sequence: CASSIPTAALSPEQYF. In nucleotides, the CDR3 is TGTGCCAGTAGTATACCCACAGCCGCCCTCTCCCCCGAGCAGTACTTC.